This T cell receptor beta chain was sequenced during a study of T-cell memory formation after mild COVID-19. The J segment lost 7 bases and the V segment lost 6 bases, leaving 6 bases of the junction unmatched. This CDR3 spans 14 amino acids. Germline CDR1 reads MNHEY; CDR2 reads SVGAGI. From the 5' RACE reads, TCRdb called clonotypes with MiXCR, one entry per CDR3 protein. The sample records approximately 490,000 distinct CDR3 sequences, around 20% being singletons. This clonotype turned up a few times. The sequenced sample was PBMCs or a T cell subset sorted from them (not recorded which). This TCR came from an adult woman who had mild COVID-19 (a few samples of this study predate the infection). Cell type and time point are not known. This chain links TRBV6-5 with TRBJ2-1; TRBD1 matches at 10 bases. The CDR3 DNA is TGTGCCAGCAGACTGACAGGGGGCTTAAATGAGCAGTTCTTC. Protein: CASRLTGGLNEQFF.